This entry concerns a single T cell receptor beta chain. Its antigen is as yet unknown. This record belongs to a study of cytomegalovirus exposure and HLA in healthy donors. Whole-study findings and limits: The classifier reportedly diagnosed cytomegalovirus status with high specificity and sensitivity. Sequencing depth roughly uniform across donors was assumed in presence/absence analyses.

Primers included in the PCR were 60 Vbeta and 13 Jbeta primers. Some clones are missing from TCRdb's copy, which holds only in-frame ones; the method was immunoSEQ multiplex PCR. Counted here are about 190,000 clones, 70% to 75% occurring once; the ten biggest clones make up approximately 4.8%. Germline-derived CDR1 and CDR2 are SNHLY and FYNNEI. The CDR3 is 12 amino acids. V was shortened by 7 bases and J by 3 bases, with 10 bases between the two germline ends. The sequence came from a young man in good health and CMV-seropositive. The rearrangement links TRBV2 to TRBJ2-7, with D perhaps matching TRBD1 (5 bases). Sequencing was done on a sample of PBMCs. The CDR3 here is CASTEQGYEQYF. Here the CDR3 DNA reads TGTGCCAGCACGGAGCAGGGCTACGAGCAGTACTTC.